The present T cell receptor (beta chain) was sequenced within a study of blood T cell repertoires in COVID-19. Across the study: Acute and convalescent COVID-19 samples came from the United States, Italy and Spain. From T cells, B-cell-depleted T cells, or PBMCs came the material, which was cDNA or gDNA.

Original processing notes: Amplification of reference gene primers was used by the study to estimate nucleated cell counts. Profiling relied on immunoSEQ multiplex PCR, and the TCRdb table lists in-frame clones only, not all of them. V and J calls and clone size follow that table, whereas D and trimming were derived from the DNA. The table has about 260,000 clones, about 90% seen once. Seattle patient enrollment occurred during active infection, with longitudinal follow-up thereafter. V dropped 0 bases and J dropped 2; count of bases not matched to a gene: 3. CDR3 length: 15 amino acids. Germline V gene sequence: CDR1 LNHNV, CDR2 YYDKDF (reference sequence).

The sample comprised peripheral blood. The J gene is TRBJ2-7, the V gene TRBV15; TRBD1 agrees at 8 bases. The clonotype originates from a woman in her twenties or thirties with COVID-19, enrolled during active disease. CDR3 sequence: CATSRDRTGTYEQYF. The CDR3, as DNA: TGTGCCACCAGCAGAGATAGGACAGGGACCTACGAGCAGTACTTC.